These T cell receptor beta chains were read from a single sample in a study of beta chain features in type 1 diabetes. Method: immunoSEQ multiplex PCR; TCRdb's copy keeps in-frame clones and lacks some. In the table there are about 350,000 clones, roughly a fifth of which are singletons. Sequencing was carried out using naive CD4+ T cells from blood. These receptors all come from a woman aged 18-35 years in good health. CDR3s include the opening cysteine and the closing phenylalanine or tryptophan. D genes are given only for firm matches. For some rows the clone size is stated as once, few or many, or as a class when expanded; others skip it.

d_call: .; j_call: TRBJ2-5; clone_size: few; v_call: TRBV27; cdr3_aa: CASSFNQRETQYF; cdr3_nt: TGTGCCAGCAGTTTTAATCAGCGGGAGACCCAGTACTTC
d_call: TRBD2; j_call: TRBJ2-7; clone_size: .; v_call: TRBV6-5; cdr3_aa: CASSAGTSGTEQYF; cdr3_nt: TGTGCCAGCAGTGCCGGGACTAGCGGGACCGAGCAGTACTTC
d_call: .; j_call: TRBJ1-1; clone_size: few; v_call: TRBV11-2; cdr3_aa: CASSLIRGRNTEAFF; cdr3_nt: TGTGCCAGCAGCCTTATCCGGGGAAGGAACACTGAAGCTTTCTTT
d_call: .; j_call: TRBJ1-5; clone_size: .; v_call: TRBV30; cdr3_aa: CAWSATGNNQPQHF; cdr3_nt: TGTGCCTGGAGTGCCACAGGGAACAATCAGCCCCAGCATTTT
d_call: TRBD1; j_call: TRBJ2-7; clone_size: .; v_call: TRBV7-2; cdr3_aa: CASSPGTGRPGSYEQYF; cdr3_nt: TGTGCCAGCAGTCCCGGGACAGGGAGACCAGGGTCCTACGAGCAGTACTTC
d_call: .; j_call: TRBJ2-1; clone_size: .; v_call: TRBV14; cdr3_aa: CASSDYFDNEQFF; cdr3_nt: TGTGCCAGCTCGGACTACTTTGACAATGAGCAGTTCTTC
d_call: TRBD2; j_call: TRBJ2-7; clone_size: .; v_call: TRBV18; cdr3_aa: CASSQTSGSGYEQYF; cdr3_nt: TGTGCCAGCTCCCAGACTAGCGGGAGCGGGTACGAGCAGTACTTC
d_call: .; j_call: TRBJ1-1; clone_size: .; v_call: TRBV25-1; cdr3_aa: CASSERGNEAFF; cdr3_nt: TGTGCCAGCAGTGAAAGGGGGAACGAAGCTTTCTTT
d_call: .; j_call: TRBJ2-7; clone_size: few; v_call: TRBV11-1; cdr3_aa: CASSPRRVHEQYF; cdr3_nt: TGTGCCAGCAGCCCGAGGCGTGTCCACGAGCAGTACTTC
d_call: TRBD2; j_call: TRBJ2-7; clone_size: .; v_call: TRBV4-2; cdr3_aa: CASSPEASGRAYEQYF; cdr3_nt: TGTGCCAGCAGCCCAGAGGCTAGCGGGAGGGCCTACGAGCAGTACTTC
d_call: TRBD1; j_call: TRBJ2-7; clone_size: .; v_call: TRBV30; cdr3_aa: CAWSGGPGQGGEQYF; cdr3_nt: TGTGCCTGGAGTGGGGGGCCCGGACAGGGTGGAGAGCAGTACTTC
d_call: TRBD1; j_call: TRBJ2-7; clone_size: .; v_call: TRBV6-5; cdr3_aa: CASSEQGLASEQYF; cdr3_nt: TGTGCCAGCTCGGAACAGGGGTTGGCCTCCGAGCAGTACTTC
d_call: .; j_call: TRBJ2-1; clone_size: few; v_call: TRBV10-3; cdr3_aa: CAISESLNEQFF; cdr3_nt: TGTGCCATCAGTGAGTCCCTAAATGAGCAGTTCTTC
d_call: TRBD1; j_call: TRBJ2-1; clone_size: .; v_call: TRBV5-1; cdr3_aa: CASSSGQGNYNEQFF; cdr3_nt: TGCGCCAGCAGCTCGGGACAGGGGAACTACAATGAGCAGTTCTTC
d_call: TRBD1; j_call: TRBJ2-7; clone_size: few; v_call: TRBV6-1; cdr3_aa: CASRTGGSHEQYF; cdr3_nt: TGTGCCAGCAGAACAGGGGGAAGCCACGAGCAGTACTTC
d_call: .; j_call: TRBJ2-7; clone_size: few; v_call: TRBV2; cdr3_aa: CASSPYDEQYF; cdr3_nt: TGTGCCAGCAGCCCCTACGACGAGCAGTACTTC
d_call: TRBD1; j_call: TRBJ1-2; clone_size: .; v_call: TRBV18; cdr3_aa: CASSPRTGEDYGYTF; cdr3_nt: TGTGCCAGCTCACCTAGGACAGGGGAGGACTATGGCTACACCTTC
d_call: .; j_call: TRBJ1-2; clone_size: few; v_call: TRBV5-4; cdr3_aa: CASSSGGANYGYTF; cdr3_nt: TGTGCCAGCAGCTCCGGGGGAGCTAACTATGGCTACACCTTC
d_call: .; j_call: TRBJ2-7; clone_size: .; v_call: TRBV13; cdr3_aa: CASSFPEPASSEGYF; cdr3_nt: TGTGCCAGCAGCTTCCCAGAGCCCGCTTCCAGCGAGGGGTACTTC
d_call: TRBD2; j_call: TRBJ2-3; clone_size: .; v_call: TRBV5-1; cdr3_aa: CASSLAMGLAGGSSTDTQYF; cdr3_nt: TGCGCCAGCAGCTTGGCCATGGGACTAGCGGGAGGGAGTAGCACAGATACGCAGTATTTT
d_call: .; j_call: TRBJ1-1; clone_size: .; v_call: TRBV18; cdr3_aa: CASSAGAKNTEAFF; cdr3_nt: TGTGCCAGCTCCGCAGGGGCAAAGAACACTGAAGCTTTCTTT
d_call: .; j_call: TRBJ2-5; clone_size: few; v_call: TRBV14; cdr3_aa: CASQHTLQETQYF; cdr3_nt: TGTGCCAGCCAACATACCCTCCAAGAGACCCAGTACTTC
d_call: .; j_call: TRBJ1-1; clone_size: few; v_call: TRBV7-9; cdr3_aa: CASRLTGNTEAFF; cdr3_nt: TGTGCCAGCAGATTAACTGGGAACACTGAAGCTTTCTTT
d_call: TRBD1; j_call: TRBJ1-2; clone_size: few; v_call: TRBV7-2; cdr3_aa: CASSFGQGVYGYTF; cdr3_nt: TGTGCCAGCAGCTTCGGACAGGGGGTCTATGGCTACACCTTC
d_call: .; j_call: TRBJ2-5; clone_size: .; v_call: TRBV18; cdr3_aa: CASSPPERETQYF; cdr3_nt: TGTGCCAGCTCACCACCGGAGCGGGAGACCCAGTACTTC
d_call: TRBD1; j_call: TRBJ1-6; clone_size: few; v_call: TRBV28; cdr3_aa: CASRTGAQGYNSPLHF; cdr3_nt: TGTGCCAGCAGAACAGGGGCCCAAGGATATAATTCACCCCTCCACTTT
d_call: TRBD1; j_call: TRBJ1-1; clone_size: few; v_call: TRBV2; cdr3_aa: CASIRTGRMNTEAFF; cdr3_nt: TGTGCCAGCATCCGGACAGGGAGGATGAACACTGAAGCTTTCTTT
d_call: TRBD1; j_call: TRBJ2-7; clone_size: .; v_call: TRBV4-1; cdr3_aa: CASSPGQGGPREQYF; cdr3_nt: TGCGCCAGCAGCCCCGGACAGGGGGGGCCGCGCGAGCAGTACTTC
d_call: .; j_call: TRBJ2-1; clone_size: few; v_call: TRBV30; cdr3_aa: CACPGVRGGLEQFF; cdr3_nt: TGTGCCTGCCCCGGGGTTAGAGGGGGTTTAGAGCAGTTCTTC
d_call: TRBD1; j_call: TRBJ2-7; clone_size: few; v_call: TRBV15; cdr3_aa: CATSGDRGPREQYF; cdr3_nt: TGTGCCACCAGCGGAGACAGGGGGCCACGCGAGCAGTACTTC
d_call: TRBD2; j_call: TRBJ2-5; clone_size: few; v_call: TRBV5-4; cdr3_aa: CASSQAGGSQETQYF; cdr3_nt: TGTGCCAGCAGCCAAGCGGGGGGGAGCCAAGAGACCCAGTACTTC
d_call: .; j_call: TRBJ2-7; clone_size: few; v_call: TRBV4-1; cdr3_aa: CASSRAVGSARPYEQYF; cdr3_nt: TGCGCCAGCAGCCGAGCGGTCGGAAGCGCACGACCTTACGAGCAGTACTTC
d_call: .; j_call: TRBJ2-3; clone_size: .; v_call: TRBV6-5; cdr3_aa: CASTRGGTPGDTQYF; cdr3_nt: TGTGCCAGCACCCGAGGCGGGACCCCGGGAGATACGCAGTATTTT
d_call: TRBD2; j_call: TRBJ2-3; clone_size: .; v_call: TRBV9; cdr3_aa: CASSQGLAGATTDTQYF; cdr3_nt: TGTGCCAGCAGCCAAGGACTAGCGGGGGCAACCACAGATACGCAGTATTTT
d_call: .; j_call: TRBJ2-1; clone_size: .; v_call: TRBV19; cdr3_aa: CASSIATQGGNEQFF; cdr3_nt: TGTGCCAGTAGTATAGCCACCCAGGGCGGCAATGAGCAGTTCTTC
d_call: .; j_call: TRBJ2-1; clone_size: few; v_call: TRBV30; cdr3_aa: CAWSRQAYNEQFF; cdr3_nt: TGTGCCTGGAGCCGACAGGCCTACAATGAGCAGTTCTTC
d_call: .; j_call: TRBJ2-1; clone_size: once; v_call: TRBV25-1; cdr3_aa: CASSEHPHNEQFF; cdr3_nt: TGTGCCAGCAGTGAACATCCCCATAATGAGCAGTTCTTC
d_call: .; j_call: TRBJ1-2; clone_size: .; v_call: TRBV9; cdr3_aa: CASSVVQTPDYGYTF; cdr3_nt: TGTGCCAGCAGCGTAGTACAGACCCCCGACTATGGCTACACCTTC
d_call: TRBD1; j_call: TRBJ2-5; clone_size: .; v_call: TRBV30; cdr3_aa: CAWRGGTGETQYF; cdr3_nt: TGTGCCTGGAGGGGCGGGACAGGGGAGACCCAGTACTTC
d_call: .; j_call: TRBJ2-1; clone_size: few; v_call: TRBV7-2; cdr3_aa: CASSSRQFSNEQFF; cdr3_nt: TGTGCCAGCAGCTCTCGACAGTTTTCCAATGAGCAGTTCTTC
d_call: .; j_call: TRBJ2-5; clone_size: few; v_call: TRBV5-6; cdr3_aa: CASEIRTYKTQYF; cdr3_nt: TGTGCCAGCGAGATACGAACCTATAAGACCCAGTACTTC
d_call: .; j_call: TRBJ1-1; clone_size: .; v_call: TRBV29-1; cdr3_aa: CSVEVNAMNTEAFF; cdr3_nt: TGCAGCGTTGAAGTCAACGCTATGAACACTGAAGCTTTCTTT
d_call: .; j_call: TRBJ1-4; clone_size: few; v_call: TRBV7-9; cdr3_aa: CASSSRDLGEKLFF; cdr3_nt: TGTGCCAGCAGCTCACGGGATTTAGGGGAAAAACTGTTTTTT
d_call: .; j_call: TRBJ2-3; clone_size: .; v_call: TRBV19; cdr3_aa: CASSIVSSGLSTDTQYF; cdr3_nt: TGTGCCAGTAGTATTGTAAGCAGCGGCCTAAGCACAGATACGCAGTATTTT
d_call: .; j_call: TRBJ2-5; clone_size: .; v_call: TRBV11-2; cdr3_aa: CASSARARETQYF; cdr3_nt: TGTGCCAGCAGCGCGCGAGCGCGAGAGACCCAGTACTTC
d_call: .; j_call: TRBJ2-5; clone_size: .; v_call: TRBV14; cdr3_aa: CASSQGGWETQYF; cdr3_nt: TGTGCCAGCAGCCAAGGAGGATGGGAGACCCAGTACTTC
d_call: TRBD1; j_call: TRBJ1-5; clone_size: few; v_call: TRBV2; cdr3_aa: CAGGQGVSNQPQHF; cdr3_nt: TGTGCCGGGGGACAGGGGGTAAGCAATCAGCCCCAGCATTTT
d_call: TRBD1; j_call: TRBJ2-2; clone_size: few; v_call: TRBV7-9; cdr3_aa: CASSGGQGTGELFF; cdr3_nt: TGTGCCAGCAGCGGGGGACAGGGAACCGGGGAGCTGTTTTTT